This T cell receptor (beta chain) was documented in a study of high-grade serous ovarian cancer treatment subgroups. Study as a whole: Mean per sample: around 13,000 reads, some 7,300 unique TCR beta rearrangements.

Tumor tissue was taken before any definitive surgery or chemotherapy was given. Generated by immunoSEQ multiplex PCR, the TCRdb table keeps only in-frame clones and is missing some. The table has fewer than 20,000 clones, roughly 80% seen once. Regarding the study as a whole: Higher neoantigen levels went with greater TCR clonal relatedness. Bulk tumor TCR sequencing gave no spatial information. Different patients shared almost no repertoire; same-patient tumors shared roughly 0.11 to 0.85.

About this clone itself: Its antigen is currently unknown.

The material sequenced was tumor tissue. This TCR was sampled from a human donor with high-grade serous ovarian cancer.

The CDR3 nucleotides are TGTGCCAGCAGCTTAGTGCTGGGACATCTGGACACTGAAGCTTTCTTT. Residues: CASSLVLGHLDTEAFF. The chain carries TRBV7-3 and TRBJ1-1, with a tentative D call TRBD1 (6 bases). V lost 2 bases and J 3 bases, leaving 16 bases between the germline ends. CDR1 and CDR2 from the germline V gene are SGHTA and FQGTGA. The CDR3 contains 16 residues.